These 32 T cell receptor beta chains were sequenced from one sample in a study of blood T cell repertoires in COVID-19. TCRdb's table, derived via immunoSEQ multiplex PCR, lists solely in-frame clones and lacks some. The sample has about 240,000 clones, around nine tenths seen once. Sequencing was performed on peripheral blood. The origin of the receptors is a woman aged 70 to 79 with active or convalescent COVID-19.

The chain uses TRBV5-1 and TRBJ1-6; 8 nucleotides line up with TRBD1. CDR3 length: 16 residues. Germline V lookup: CDR1 SGHRS, CDR2 YFSETQ. J was trimmed by 9 bases and V by 4 bases; bases with no gene match: 12. The CDR3 protein is CASSPAAGGEGSPLHF. The CDR3 nucleotides are TGCGCCAGCAGCCCGGCGGCAGGGGGCGAAGGTTCACCCCTCCACTTT.

The rearrangement links TRBV5-5 to TRBJ2-1; 12 nucleotides match TRBD2. CDR3 length: 13 amino acids. Looked up from germline, CDR1 is SGHKS and CDR2 is YYEKEE (reference sequence). V dropped 0 bases and J dropped 15; count of bases not matched to a gene: 4. The DNA for the CDR3 is TGTGCCAGCAGCTTGGCTAGCGGGGGGGCCGGGTTCTTC. Its protein is CASSLASGGAGFF.

This sequence joins TRBV5-4 and TRBJ1-3; the D is unclear. Germline assignment: CDR1 SGHNT and CDR2 YYREEE (reference sequence). V gave up 6 bases and J gave up 2 bases, with 9 bases separating them. The CDR3 is made up of 13 amino acids. The CDR3 reads CASTVSPGNTIYF. The CDR3 nucleotides are TGTGCCAGCACCGTGTCTCCTGGAAACACCATATATTTT.

This clone was seen a handful of times. The V call is TRBV27, the J call TRBJ1-2, with 8 bases aligning to TRBD1. V was clipped by 5 bases and J by 9 bases; unmatched bases: 8. Germline CDR1 reads MNHEY; CDR2 reads SMNVEV (reference sequence). The CDR3 totals 13 residues. CDR3 bases: TGTGCCAGCAGTCCCGGGACAGGTTATAGCTACACCTTC. This encodes CASSPGTGYSYTF.

The rearrangement links TRBV6-5 to TRBJ1-1; D unclear. Germline loops: CDR1 MNHEY, CDR2 SVGAGI. The CDR3 totals 14 residues. Trimming left V 6 bases short and J 7 bases short, with 18 bases between. The CDR3 is CASSPLSSGIEAFF. CDR3 coding DNA: TGTGCCAGCAGCCCCCTCAGCTCAGGAATTGAAGCTTTCTTT.

The CDR3 protein is CASSIRGGRGNTEAFF. CDR3 coding DNA: TGTGCCAGTAGTATTAGAGGGGGCAGGGGGAACACTGAAGCTTTCTTT. The V and J genes are TRBV19 and TRBJ1-1, with TRBD1 identical over 7 bases. V shed 3 bases, J shed 1 base, and the junction held 8 bases outside the gene matches. CDR1 is LNHDA, CDR2 SQIVND, per germline (reference sequence). The CDR3 covers 16 residues. Combining the CDR3 with reference TRBV19 and TRBJ1-1 gives the whole variable domain DGGITQSPKYLFRKEGQNVTLSCEQNLNHDAMYWYRQDPGQGLRLIYYSQIVNDFQKGDIAEGYSVSREKKESFPLTVTSAQKNPTAFYLCASSIRGGRGNTEAFFGQGTRLTVV.

The gene calls are TRBV10-3 and TRBJ1-1, with 9 nucleotides matching TRBD1. The length of the CDR3 is 16 residues. From germline, CDR1 is ENHRY and CDR2 SYGVKD. The junction had 12 bases not matched to a gene; V was cut back by 4 bases and J by 6 bases. CDR3 sequence reads: CAISARPGQGGAEAFF. CDR3 nucleotide sequence: TGTGCCATCAGTGCGCGACCGGGACAGGGAGGTGCTGAAGCTTTCTTT.

This clone was seen more than once but under ten times. The V call is TRBV6-2 or TRBV6-3, the J call TRBJ2-3, with 8 bases identical to TRBD2. Germline trimming cut 0 bases from V and 1 base from J; bases unmatched to any gene: 0. Germline CDR1 and CDR2: MNHEY and SVGEGT. The CDR3 contains 15 residues. DNA of the CDR3: TGTGCCAGCAGTTACTCGACTAGCGGCACAGATACGCAGTATTTT. The encoded protein is CASSYSTSGTDTQYF.

The chain joins TRBV4-1 to TRBJ2-7; tentative D call: TRBD1 (6 bases). Trimming cost V 0 bases and J 6 bases, with 12 bases left between them. CDR1 and CDR2 (germline): MGHRA, YSYEKL. The CDR3 has 14 amino acids. The CDR3 DNA reads as TGCGCCAGCAGCCAAGAAACAGGGCTAGGCGAGCAGTACTTC. As protein: CASSQETGLGEQYF.

The V gene is TRBV7-8, the J gene TRBJ2-1, with D maybe TRBD1 (6 bases). CDR1 and CDR2 (germline): SGHVS, FQNEAQ. The CDR3 covers 13 residues. V was pared by 4 bases and J by 12 bases, with 16 bases between. CDR3 sequence reads: CASSSGRGGLQFF. CDR3 DNA: TGTGCCAGCAGCTCCGGTCGTGGGGGCCTGCAGTTCTTC.

The rearrangement links TRBV5-1 to TRBJ1-2; no firm D call. Trimming shortened V by 4 bases and J by 4 bases, and 14 bases separated the two germline ends. The CDR3 loop spans 14 amino acids. The germline CDR1 and CDR2 sequences are SGHRS and YFSETQ. The CDR3 coding sequence is TGCGCCAGCAGCCCTCACTCGAACGGCTATGGCTACACCTTC. Protein sequence: CASSPHSNGYGYTF.

V usage is TRBV27 and J usage is TRBJ1-1, with 7 bases that match TRBD1. From germline, CDR1 is MNHEY and CDR2 SMNVEV (reference sequence). Unmatched junction bases numbered 6, after V lost 3 bases and J lost 5 bases. CDR3 length: 14 amino acids. The CDR3 DNA sequence: TGTGCCAGCAGTTTCCAACAGGGGAATACTGAAGCTTTCTTT. The encoded protein is CASSFQQGNTEAFF.

The chain couples TRBV6-2 or TRBV6-3 to TRBJ1-5; maybe TRBD1 (6 bases). The germline gives CDR1 MNHEY, CDR2 SVGEGT. The V end was cut by 3 bases, the J end by 6 bases, with 18 bases between. The CDR3 sequence is 16 residues long. The CDR3 is CASSYPAGVVVQPQHF. The CDR3 DNA sequence: TGTGCCAGCAGTTATCCCGCAGGGGTCGTGGTTCAGCCCCAGCATTTT.

The V call is TRBV2, the J call TRBJ1-1, with D uncertain. The V and J ends lost 7 bases and 1 base respectively, with 10 bases between them. Germline V gene lookup returns CDR1 SNHLY and CDR2 FYNNEI. This CDR3 comprises 13 residues. The CDR3 nucleotides are TGTGCCAGCATTGGTACAGAGAACACTGAAGCTTTCTTT. This translates into CASIGTENTEAFF. The full variable domain, its missing parts supplied by reference TRBV2 and TRBJ1-1, is EPEVTQTPSHQVTQMGQEVILRCVPISNHLYFYWYRQILGQKVEFLVSFYNNEISEKSEIFDDQFSVERPDGSNFTLKIRSTKLEDSAMYFCASIGTENTEAFFGQGTRLTVV.

The chain is built from TRBV2 and TRBJ1-6; no firm D call. The germline CDR1 and CDR2 sequences are SNHLY and FYNNEI. The CDR3 runs 15 residues. With 2 bases removed from V and 6 bases from J, the gap between germline ends came to 11 bases. CDR3 loop: CASSESAGPNSPLHF. As DNA, the CDR3 is TGTGCCAGCAGTGAATCGGCAGGTCCTAATTCACCCCTCCACTTT.

J is TRBJ2-3 and V is TRBV10-1, with D perhaps matching TRBD2 (5 bases). V lost 5 bases and J lost 3, with 12 bases in between. The CDR3 has 14 amino acids. The germline CDR1 and CDR2 sequences are WNHNN and SYGVQD (reference sequence). CDR3 amino acids: CASSNSRETDTQYF. The CDR3 DNA sequence: TGCGCCAGCAGTAATTCTAGGGAGACAGATACGCAGTATTTT.

V gene TRBV20-1 combines with J gene TRBJ1-4; D remains ambiguous. The CDR3 runs 11 residues. The V and J ends lost 8 bases and 5 bases respectively, with 9 bases between them. Germline CDR1 is DFQATT and CDR2 is SNEGSKA (reference sequence). Here the CDR3 DNA reads TGCAGTTACGGGATGAATGAAAAACTGTTTTTT. This encodes CSYGMNEKLFF.

In the case of this clone: This specimen includes other DNA sequences encoding the same CDR3. The chain employs TRBV6-5 and TRBJ1-3; 8 nucleotides line up with TRBD1. Germline lookup yields CDR1 MNHEY and CDR2 SVGAGI. This CDR3 comprises 15 residues. V gave up 2 bases and J gave up 2 bases; unmatched junction bases: 2. The DNA of the CDR3 is TGTGCCAGCAGTTACAGGGGACAGGCTGGAAACACCATATATTTT. Amino acids: CASSYRGQAGNTIYF.

V is TRBV11-2 and J is TRBJ2-5; D is perhaps TRBD1 (5 bases). The CDR3 spans 15 residues. V lost 6 bases and J 1 base, leaving 15 bases between the germline ends. Looked up from germline, CDR1 is SGHAT and CDR2 is FQNNGV. This chain's CDR3 is CASSYTAGSQETQYF. CDR3 sequence (DNA): TGTGCCAGCAGTTATACGGCAGGGTCCCAAGAGACCCAGTACTTC.

The chain recombines TRBV5-6 with TRBJ1-2; the D gene is possibly TRBD1 (5 bases). The germline V gene encodes CDR1 SGHDT and CDR2 YYEEEE. This CDR3 is built from 15 residues. The ends were cut back, 4 bases at V and 5 bases at J, with 18 bases in the middle. The CDR3 nucleotides read TGTGCCAGCAGCCTCCGTGGGGGAGGAGGATATGGCTACACCTTC. Protein product: CASSLRGGGGYGYTF.

The V and J genes are TRBV11-3 and TRBJ2-3; 7 positions agree with TRBD1. The CDR3 is made up of 14 amino acids. The V segment lost 7 bases and the J segment 0 bases; nucleotides outside the gene matches: 4. Germline loops: CDR1 SGHNT, CDR2 YENEEA. CDR3 protein: CASNKGQSTDTQYF. The DNA for the CDR3 is TGTGCCAGCAACAAGGGACAGAGCACAGATACGCAGTATTTT.

The V gene is TRBV3-1 (or the pseudogene TRBV3-2), the J gene TRBJ2-7; D is perhaps TRBD2 (5 bases). There are 12 residues in the CDR3. CDR1 and CDR2 (germline): LGHDT, YNNKEL (reference sequence). V gave up 0 bases and J gave up 9 bases, with 9 bases separating them. CDR3 DNA sequence: TGTGCCAGCAGCCAAGATCCGGGATTGCAGTACTTC. Amino acid sequence: CASSQDPGLQYF.

V is TRBV6-5 and J is TRBJ1-4; D ambiguous. Trimming took 4 bases from V and 4 from J, leaving 4 bases between them. This CDR3 region has 12 residues. The V gene's germline CDR1 is MNHEY and CDR2 SVGAGI. The CDR3: CASSSGNEKLFF. The DNA for the CDR3 is TGTGCCAGCAGTTCCGGTAATGAAAAACTGTTTTTT.

The V and J genes are TRBV29-1 and TRBJ1-1; D may be TRBD1 (5 bases). V was clipped by 2 bases and J by 10 bases, with 17 bases between them. Germline lookup yields CDR1 SQVTM and CDR2 ANQGSEA. CDR3 length equals 13 residues. In DNA form, the CDR3 reads TGCAGCGTTGAAAATAGAGAGTGGGGACTAGCTTTCTTT. Protein sequence: CSVENREWGLAFF. Drawing the rest from reference TRBV29-1 and TRBJ1-1, the complete variable domain is SAVISQKPSRDICQRGTSLTIQCQVDSQVTMMFWYRQQPGQSLTLIATANQGSEATYESGFVIDKFPISRPNLTFSTLTVSNMSPEDSSIYLCSVENREWGLAFFGQGTRLTVV.

V and J are TRBV9 and TRBJ2-7, with a tentative D call TRBD1 (6 bases). Germline CDR1 SGDLS, CDR2 YYNGEE. V was trimmed by 10 bases and J by 2 bases, leaving 7 bases between them. The CDR3 is made up of 10 amino acids. The CDR3 DNA reads as TGTGCCTCAGGGGCCTACGAGCAGTACTTC. Its protein product is CASGAYEQYF.

The V and J genes are TRBV2 and TRBJ2-2; the D gene is possibly TRBD2 (5 bases). The ends were cut back, 6 bases at V and 6 bases at J, with 14 bases in the middle. Per the germline V gene, CDR1 is SNHLY and CDR2 is FYNNEI. The CDR3 length is 14 residues. Written as DNA, the CDR3 is TGTGCCAGCAGGGCAAACGGACTTCCCGGGGAGCTGTTTTTT. It encodes CASRANGLPGELFF.

The chain recombines TRBV4-3 with TRBJ2-1; 10 bases match TRBD2. The CDR3 sequence is 15 residues long. V shed 4 bases and J 9 bases; nucleotides not matched to a gene: 9. Germline V gene lookup returns CDR1 LGHNA and CDR2 YSLEER. The CDR3 reads CASSRTLAGVTEQFF. DNA of the CDR3: TGCGCCAGCAGCCGAACTCTAGCGGGGGTTACTGAGCAGTTCTTC.

The J gene is TRBJ1-2, the V gene TRBV11-2; D is uncertain. Germline CDR1 is SGHAT and CDR2 is FQNNGV. Trimming stripped 5 bases from V and 8 bases from J, with 18 bases between. The CDR3 loop spans 14 amino acids. This chain's CDR3 is CASSPHPFSGGYTF. For the CDR3, the DNA is TGTGCCAGCAGCCCCCACCCATTCTCGGGGGGCTACACCTTC.

As DNA, the CDR3 is TGTGCCAGTGCAGGGGGCCTGAACAATCAGCCCCAGCATTTT. It codes for CASAGGLNNQPQHF. The chain carries TRBV6-5 and TRBJ1-5; TRBD1 matches 8 bases. This CDR3 is 14 amino acids long. CDR1 MNHEY and CDR2 SVGAGI come from the germline V gene. V lost 9 bases to trimming and J lost 3 bases; unmatched junction nucleotides: 7.

V and J are TRBV6-4 and TRBJ1-6; 7 nucleotides agree with TRBD1. V was pared by 6 bases and J by 0 bases, with 8 bases of the junction left unmatched. The CDR3 is 17 residues long. The germline V gene encodes CDR1 MRHNA and CDR2 SNTAGT. This CDR3 reads CASRKETGSSYNSPLHF. Here the CDR3 DNA reads TGTGCCAGCAGGAAAGAGACAGGGAGCTCCTATAATTCACCCCTCCACTTT.

The chain links TRBV15 to TRBJ1-1; D remains unclear. Germline-derived CDR1 and CDR2 are LNHNV and YYDKDF (reference sequence). Trimming removed 0 bases from V and 6 bases from J, with 8 bases in between. This CDR3 is 13 amino acids long. CDR3 sequence: CATSRDPRSEAFF. The CDR3 DNA reads TGTGCCACCAGCAGAGATCCCCGGTCTGAAGCTTTCTTT.

This clone was seen just once. The V gene is TRBV6-6, the J gene TRBJ1-2; TRBD1 matches 7 bases. Per germline, CDR1 MNHNY and CDR2 SVGAGI (reference sequence). The V gene end was trimmed by 7 bases and the J gene end by 7 bases; junction bases not matched to a gene: 15. The CDR3 is 15 residues long. The CDR3 region is CASTNPQGTFAGYTF. CDR3 nucleotide sequence: TGTGCCAGCACCAACCCACAGGGGACGTTTGCTGGCTACACCTTC.